This record looks at one T cell receptor beta chain sequence and its context. This specimen belongs to a study of T cell repertoires in cytomegalovirus infection. This CDR3 contains 17 residues. Germline V gives CDR1 SEHNR, CDR2 FQNEAQ (reference sequence). The junction had 15 bases not matched to a gene; V was cut back by 7 bases and J by 5 bases. TCRdb re-called the reads with MiXCR, one entry per CDR3 protein. Of about 740,000 distinct CDR3 sequences in the sample, 35% to 45% were seen once. This chain joins TRBV7-9 and TRBJ2-2; the match to TRBD2 covers 8 bases. The sample was PBMCs. The source is a human donor in good health (CMV status not recorded). Some clones in this sample may be carry-over from other donors' samples. The CDR3 sequence is CASTEVGRAGYTGELFF. CDR3 nucleotides: TGTGCCAGCACCGAAGTCGGGAGGGCGGGATATACCGGGGAGCTGTTTTTT.